These 18 T cell receptor beta chains share one sample of origin, sequenced in a study of cytomegalovirus exposure and HLA in healthy donors. The method was immunoSEQ multiplex PCR; TCRdb's version includes in-frame clones alone and lacks a portion of them. The data contain some 64,000 clones, approximately 97% of them singletons. The source material was PBMCs. The receptors were gathered from a woman in her late teens or twenties in good health and CMV-seropositive.

This sequence joins TRBV5-4 and TRBJ2-3, with TRBD1 matching 7 bases. Germline V CDR1 and CDR2: SGHNT, YYREEE (reference sequence). V shed 0 bases and J 4 bases; nucleotides not matched to a gene: 5. The CDR3 totals 15 residues. CDR3 sequence (DNA): TGTGCCAGCAGCTTGGTGCAAGGGGGCCCAGATACGCAGTATTTT. This gives the protein CASSLVQGGPDTQYF.

The V and J genes are TRBV13 and TRBJ2-3, with 15 bases that match TRBD2. The CDR3 loop spans 17 amino acids. Germline lookup yields CDR1 PRHDT and CDR2 FYEKMQ (reference sequence). The ends lost 7 bases at V and 0 bases at J; junction bases unmatched: 5. The CDR3 region is CASNGLAGGFSTDTQYF. Written as DNA, the CDR3 is TGTGCCAGCAACGGACTAGCGGGAGGGTTTAGCACAGATACGCAGTATTTT.

The chain combines TRBV28 with TRBJ2-2; D may be TRBD1 (6 bases). The CDR3 contains 16 residues. V was shortened by 5 bases and J by 7 bases, with 20 bases between the two germline ends. Germline CDR1 and CDR2: MDHEN and SYDVKM. CDR3 residues: CASSTYRASSGGELFF. The CDR3 nucleotides read TGTGCCAGCAGTACCTACAGGGCTTCTAGTGGCGGGGAGCTGTTTTTT.

The chain uses TRBV19 and TRBJ1-2, with 8 bases matching TRBD1. The V gene's germline CDR1 is LNHDA and CDR2 SQIVND (reference sequence). Trimming cost V 9 bases and J 8 bases; bases outside gene matches: 8. CDR3 length equals 12 residues. For the CDR3, the DNA is TGTGCCAGGACAGGGGCGAGAAGGGGCTACACCTTC. It translates to CARTGARRGYTF.

The chain combines TRBV6-6 with TRBJ1-2, with TRBD1 matching over 9 bases. This CDR3 comprises 15 residues. V was pared by 5 bases and J by 3 bases, with 7 bases of the junction left unmatched. Germline values: CDR1 MNHNY, CDR2 SVGAGI (reference sequence). CDR3: CASSPWGQGYYGYTF. The CDR3 region has the DNA TGTGCCAGCAGTCCCTGGGGACAGGGCTACTATGGCTACACCTTC.

This clone was counted a single time. This rearrangement joins TRBV28 to TRBJ2-3; 10 bases map to TRBD1. The CDR3 has 13 residues. V lost 5 bases and J lost 7; bases outside the gene matches: 3. The germline V gene encodes CDR1 MDHEN and CDR2 SYDVKM. The CDR3 protein is CASSLDRGNTQYF. CDR3 bases: TGTGCCAGCAGTCTGGACAGGGGGAATACGCAGTATTTT. Full variable domain (outside the CDR3, taken from reference TRBV28 and TRBJ2-3): DVKVTQSSRYLVKRTGEKVFLECVQDMDHENMFWYRQDPGLGLRLIYFSYDVKMKEKGDIPEGYSVSREKKERFSLILESASTNQTSMYLCASSLDRGNTQYFGPGTRLTVL.

The chain employs TRBV19 and TRBJ2-1, with TRBD1 as a possible D gene (5 bases). V was clipped by 3 bases and J by 4 bases, with 19 bases between them. The CDR3 is 17 amino acids. Germline V gives CDR1 LNHDA, CDR2 SQIVND (reference sequence). The CDR3 nucleotides read TGTGCCAGTAGTATTGACTCCGCGAGACAGACGTACAATGAGCAGTTCTTC. Translated, it gives CASSIDSARQTYNEQFF. Using reference TRBV19 and TRBJ2-1 for the parts outside the CDR3, the full variable domain is DGGITQSPKYLFRKEGQNVTLSCEQNLNHDAMYWYRQDPGQGLRLIYYSQIVNDFQKGDIAEGYSVSREKKESFPLTVTSAQKNPTAFYLCASSIDSARQTYNEQFFGPGTRLTVL.

The gene calls are TRBV27 and TRBJ1-4; 10 positions agree with TRBD1. The CDR3 contains 14 residues. CDR1 MNHEY and CDR2 SMNVEV come from the germline V gene (reference sequence). V trimming: 2 bases; J trimming: 7 bases; junction bases outside the gene matches: 1. DNA for the CDR3: TGTGCCAGCAGTTTAGGGGACAGGGGTGAAAAACTGTTTTTT. The encoded protein is CASSLGDRGEKLFF.

This clone was seen just once. The rearrangement uses TRBV27 and TRBJ2-6; 9 bases are shared with TRBD1. The length of the CDR3 is 17 residues. In germline, CDR1 is MNHEY, CDR2 SMNVEV (reference sequence). With V trimmed by 5 bases and J by 0 bases, 5 bases remained unmatched. The CDR3 here is CASSRTGAISGANVLTF. CDR3 coding DNA: TGTGCCAGCAGTCGGACAGGGGCCATCTCTGGGGCCAACGTCCTGACTTTC.

The chain is built from TRBV23-1 and TRBJ2-6; tentative D call: TRBD2 (5 bases). TRBV23-1 is noted as an ORF with a role that remains uncertain. Trimming left V 3 bases short and J 1 base short, with 7 bases between. This CDR3 is 15 amino acids long. The CDR3 bases are TGCGCCAGCAGTCACCCGGGGTCTGGGGCCAACGTCCTGACTTTC. Its protein is CASSHPGSGANVLTF.

V gene TRBV1 combines with J gene TRBJ2-3; the table calls TRBD2, which could not be checked here. TRBV1 is labeled a pseudogene. This CDR3 contains 20 residues. Here the CDR3 reads CTSSHRIRIGLAGDPDTQYF. The CDR3 DNA reads TGCACCAGCAGCCACCGAATTCGAATAGGACTAGCGGGAGACCCAGATACGCAGTATTTT.

The J gene is TRBJ1-1, the V gene TRBV7-8, with 7 bases lining up with TRBD1. Trimming cost V 1 base and J 6 bases; bases outside gene matches: 2. Per germline, CDR1 SGHVS and CDR2 FQNEAQ. CDR3 length equals 13 residues. CDR3 residues: CASSLVRGAEAFF. In DNA, the CDR3 is TGTGCCAGCAGCTTAGTCAGGGGGGCTGAAGCTTTCTTT.

This sequence joins TRBV9 and TRBJ2-7, with 8 bases fitting TRBD1. This CDR3 has 13 residues. Losses at the gene ends were 2 bases for V and 4 bases for J; bases not matched to a gene: 2. The V gene's germline CDR1 is SGDLS and CDR2 YYNGEE. DNA for the CDR3: TGTGCCAGCAGCGTCACAGGGGGGTACGAGCAGTACTTC. This codes for CASSVTGGYEQYF.

This chain uses TRBV4-1 with TRBJ1-2, with 8 bases aligning to TRBD1. Germline V gene sequence: CDR1 MGHRA, CDR2 YSYEKL. Germline trimming cut 0 bases from V and 4 bases from J; bases unmatched to any gene: 13. The CDR3 sequence is 18 residues long. The CDR3 reads CASSQDSFEAGGGYGYTF. The CDR3 nucleotides read TGCGCCAGCAGCCAAGATTCGTTTGAGGCAGGGGGCGGCTATGGCTACACCTTC.

The chain couples TRBV2 to TRBJ2-7, with 7 bases that match TRBD1. Germline V gene sequence: CDR1 SNHLY, CDR2 FYNNEI. The CDR3 extends over 14 amino acids. The V segment lost 6 bases and the J segment 2 bases; nucleotides outside the gene matches: 7. As DNA, the CDR3 is TGTGCCAGCAGGGATACAGGGGCCGCCTACGAGCAGTACTTC. It codes for CASRDTGAAYEQYF.

This chain joins TRBV27 and TRBJ2-7, with TRBD1 matching over 7 bases. The CDR3 is 13 amino acids. Germline lookup yields CDR1 MNHEY and CDR2 SMNVEV (reference sequence). V shed 5 bases, J shed 2 bases, and the junction held 3 bases outside the gene matches. CDR3 region: CASSDRATYEQYF. The CDR3 DNA sequence: TGTGCCAGCAGTGACAGGGCCACCTACGAGCAGTACTTC.

The chain recombines TRBV18 with TRBJ1-5; weak D call: TRBD1 (6 bases). The V gene's germline CDR1 is KGHSH and CDR2 LQKENI. CDR3 size: 12 residues. V lost 3 bases and J 6 bases, leaving 6 bases between the germline ends. In nucleotides, the CDR3 is TGTGCCAGCTCACCGACAGGTCAGCCCCAGCATTTT. Translating gives CASSPTGQPQHF.

The chain links TRBV30 to TRBJ1-1; 7 bases are shared with TRBD1. The CDR3 has 16 residues. Germline CDR1 is GTSNPN and CDR2 is SVGIG (reference sequence). J was trimmed by 2 bases and V by 4 bases; bases with no gene match: 13. In DNA form, the CDR3 reads TGTGCCTGGACCGTTCGACAGGGAACAGAAAACACTGAAGCTTTCTTT. Amino acid sequence: CAWTVRQGTENTEAFF.